The 25 T cell receptor beta chains below were found in one sample sequenced in a study of OX40 agonist ivuxolimab in advanced cancers. Produced via immunoSEQ multiplex PCR; TCRdb's table is partial and in-frame only. The sample lists roughly 16,000 clones, more than 85% occurring once. Here the sequenced sample was CD4+ or CD8+ T cells sorted from blood, taken in a trial of the OX40 agonist ivuxolimab. The receptors originated from an adult with an advanced solid tumor such as melanoma, head and neck, liver or kidney cancer.

The chain uses TRBV27 and TRBJ1-6, with a weak D call TRBD1 (5 bases). Germline loops: CDR1 MNHEY, CDR2 SMNVEV (reference sequence). V lost 4 bases, J lost 4 bases, and 8 bases lay in between. The CDR3 spans 14 residues. CDR3 loop: CASSSRQYNSPLHF. The CDR3, as DNA: TGTGCCAGCAGTTCCCGACAGTATAATTCACCCCTCCACTTT.

As regards this clone: This CDR3 is also generated by other DNA sequences in the sample. This chain joins TRBV11-2 and TRBJ2-1; D gene unclear. The V and J ends lost 0 bases and 4 bases respectively, with 4 bases between them. Germline assignment: CDR1 SGHAT and CDR2 FQNNGV. The CDR3 has 13 residues. CDR3 DNA: TGTGCCAGCAGCTTAGACCTATACAATGAGCAGTTCTTC. Translating gives CASSLDLYNEQFF.

CDR3 region: CASSYRATGELFF. The CDR3 region has the DNA TGTGCCAGCAGTTACCGGGCCACCGGGGAGCTGTTTTTT. The chain joins TRBV27 to TRBJ2-2; D is ambiguous. The CDR3 is made up of 13 amino acids. V lost 4 bases, J lost 4 bases, and 7 bases lay in between. Germline V gene lookup returns CDR1 MNHEY and CDR2 SMNVEV (reference sequence).

The chain has TRBV6-5 and TRBJ2-3; 9 nucleotides agree with TRBD1. The CDR3 contains 15 residues. Germline trimming cut 4 bases from V and 4 bases from J; bases unmatched to any gene: 6. Germline CDR1 is MNHEY and CDR2 is SVGAGI. CDR3: CASSWTGALPDTQYF. CDR3 DNA sequence: TGTGCCAGCAGTTGGACAGGGGCATTGCCAGATACGCAGTATTTT.

J is TRBJ1-5 and V is TRBV7-6, with D uncertain. The CDR3 runs to 14 residues. Germline V gene data show CDR1 as SGHVS and CDR2 as FNYEAQ. Trimming pared 3 bases from V and 4 bases from J, leaving 10 bases between. CDR3 region: CASSFLGENQPQHF. CDR3 coding DNA: TGTGCCAGCAGCTTTTTGGGCGAAAATCAGCCCCAGCATTTT.

Relative to its sample, this clone is medium-sized. The DNA for the CDR3 is TGTGCCAGCAGCCCTAACCGAGACAGAGTCTCTGGAAACACCATATATTTT. Translating gives CASSPNRDRVSGNTIYF. The chain links TRBV7-9 to TRBJ1-3; D perhaps matches TRBD1 (5 bases). The V gene lost 5 bases and the J gene lost 0 bases, with 17 bases spanning the gap. This CDR3 spans 17 amino acids. Germline-derived CDR1 and CDR2 are SEHNR and FQNEAQ (reference sequence).

V and J are TRBV10-2 and TRBJ2-3; TRBD2 matches at 16 bases. The germline gives CDR1 WSHSY, CDR2 SAAADI. The CDR3 has 18 amino acids. V was pared by 8 bases and J by 4 bases, with 12 bases of the junction left unmatched. Here the CDR3 DNA reads TGCGCCAGCCGTACTGAGGGGACTAGCGGGGGGGCAGCAGATACGCAGTATTTT. Translated: CASRTEGTSGGAADTQYF.

This chain connects TRBV9 to TRBJ2-2, with a weak D call TRBD1 (6 bases). Trimming pared 4 bases from V and 2 bases from J, leaving 12 bases between. Germline V lookup: CDR1 SGDLS, CDR2 YYNGEE. The CDR3 is 15 residues long. CDR3 amino acids: CASSPRTANTGELFF. CDR3 in DNA: TGTGCCAGCAGCCCAAGGACAGCTAACACCGGGGAGCTGTTTTTT.

This chain connects TRBV7-9 to TRBJ2-7; tentative D call: TRBD1 (6 bases). The CDR3 sequence is 15 residues long. The V and J ends lost 8 bases and 1 base respectively, with 18 bases between them. Germline CDR1 and CDR2: SEHNR and FQNEAQ (reference sequence). In nucleotides, the CDR3 is TGTGCCAGCGCCGCGACAGGACACGATTCCTACGAGCAGTACTTC. Its translation is CASAATGHDSYEQYF.

The CDR3 nucleotides are TGCGCCAGCAGTGACCTCAACGGGCGGAATGAGCAGTTCTTC. Translation: CASSDLNGRNEQFF. This rearrangement joins TRBV10-1 to TRBJ2-1, with D hard to call. The CDR3 spans 14 residues. Per germline, CDR1 WNHNN and CDR2 SYGVQD (reference sequence). The germline V and J ends were trimmed by 3 bases and 7 bases, with 13 bases remaining between them.

The chain joins TRBV6-5 to TRBJ2-1; D gene unclear. V was shortened by 6 bases and J by 8 bases, with 8 bases between the two germline ends. The CDR3 has 11 amino acids. CDR1 is MNHEY and CDR2 is SVGAGI in the germline V gene. CDR3 protein: CASSYGDEQFF. The CDR3 DNA reads as TGTGCCAGCAGCTATGGGGATGAGCAGTTCTTC.

This clone has only a few counts. The CDR3 reads CASSSDPGSDGPYEQYF. The CDR3 nucleotides are TGTGCCAGCAGCTCCGACCCAGGGAGCGATGGCCCCTACGAGCAGTACTTC. The chain recombines TRBV5-5 with TRBJ2-7, with D possibly being TRBD1 or TRBD2 (5 bases each). Germline CDR1 is SGHKS and CDR2 is YYEKEE (reference sequence). V was clipped by 3 bases and J by 2 bases, with 21 bases between them. CDR3 length: 17 amino acids.

The rearrangement joins TRBV27 to TRBJ2-1; the match to TRBD1 covers 9 bases. CDR3 length: 14 residues. With V trimmed by 3 bases and J by 6 bases, 3 bases remained unmatched. Germline CDR1 and CDR2: MNHEY and SMNVEV (reference sequence). The CDR3 protein is CASSFGTGRNEQFF. CDR3 in DNA: TGTGCCAGCAGTTTCGGGACAGGGCGCAATGAGCAGTTCTTC.

The rearrangement joins TRBV6-1 to TRBJ1-4, with D uncertain. CDR3 length equals 12 residues. The V gene lost 3 bases and the J gene lost 10 bases, with 9 bases spanning the gap. In germline, CDR1 is MNHNS, CDR2 SASEGT. CDR3 nucleotide sequence: TGTGCCAGCAGTGAGGTGCGTGGAAAACTGTTTTTT. Its translation is CASSEVRGKLFF.

V gene TRBV9 combines with J gene TRBJ2-3; 9 nucleotides line up with TRBD2. The CDR3 is 14 amino acids. The V segment lost 4 bases and the J segment 1 base; nucleotides outside the gene matches: 1. Germline V lookup: CDR1 SGDLS, CDR2 YYNGEE. The CDR3, as DNA: TGTGCCAGCAGCATAGCGGGGGGCACAGATACGCAGTATTTT. Its protein is CASSIAGGTDTQYF. The full variable domain, in which reference TRBV9 and TRBJ2-3 provide the parts outside the CDR3, is DSGVTQTPKHLITATGQRVTLRCSPRSGDLSVYWYQQSLDQGLQFLIQYYNGEERAKGNILERFSAQQFPDLHSELNLSSLELGDSALYFCASSIAGGTDTQYFGPGTRLTVL.

This clone rates as medium-sized. The chain combines TRBV9 with TRBJ1-2, with TRBD1 identical over 8 bases. Germline CDR1 is SGDLS and CDR2 is YYNGEE. Trimming took 3 bases from V and 0 from J; bases not matched to a gene: 7. This CDR3 is built from 16 residues. The DNA for the CDR3 is TGTGCCAGCAGCGCTCGGACAGGGATAGCTAACTATGGCTACACCTTC. Residues: CASSARTGIANYGYTF.

The genes are TRBV29-1 and TRBJ1-1; 8 bases fit TRBD1. The germline V gene has CDR1 SQVTM and CDR2 ANQGSEA. There are 12 residues in the CDR3. Germline trimming cut 4 bases from V and 6 bases from J; bases unmatched to any gene: 4. In nucleotides, the CDR3 is TGCAGCGTTGGACAGGGGATCGCTGAAGCTTTCTTT. Residues: CSVGQGIAEAFF.

The rearrangement uses TRBV11-2 and TRBJ1-2, with a tentative D call TRBD1 (6 bases). The CDR3 is 15 residues long. Germline V CDR1 and CDR2: SGHAT, FQNNGV. Trimming took off 4 bases at V and 5 bases at J, with 17 bases between the two ends. The CDR3 coding sequence is TGTGCCAGCAGCTCCCGGGACGCAAGGGGGTATGGCTACACCTTC. This translates into CASSSRDARGYGYTF.

CDR3: CASSLMTDGYEQYF. The CDR3 DNA reads TGCGCCAGCAGCCTAATGACCGACGGCTACGAGCAGTACTTC. The gene calls are TRBV4-1 and TRBJ2-7, with D unresolved. Between the trimmed V and J ends, which lost 4 bases and 3 bases, there was a span of 13 bases. This CDR3 spans 14 amino acids. Germline lookup yields CDR1 MGHRA and CDR2 YSYEKL.

The chain is built from TRBV30 and TRBJ1-6; 7 bases line up with TRBD1. Per germline, CDR1 GTSNPN and CDR2 SVGIG (reference sequence). J gave up 7 bases and V 0 bases, and 6 bases lay outside the gene matches. There are 15 residues in the CDR3. This CDR3 is CAWSVPGQKNSPLHF. For the CDR3, the DNA is TGTGCCTGGAGTGTACCGGGACAGAAGAATTCACCCCTCCACTTT.

The rearrangement uses TRBV13 and TRBJ2-1; the D is unclear. Germline V gives CDR1 PRHDT, CDR2 FYEKMQ (reference sequence). This CDR3 region has 15 residues. Trimming removed 2 bases at V and 0 bases at J, with 8 bases between. The CDR3: CASSLLQSSYNEQFF. In DNA form, the CDR3 reads TGTGCCAGCAGCTTACTGCAGAGCTCCTACAATGAGCAGTTCTTC. Variable domain in full (rest from reference TRBV13 and TRBJ2-1): AAGVIQSPRHLIKEKRETATLKCYPIPRHDTVYWYQQGPGQDPQFLISFYEKMQSDKGSIPDRFSAQQFSDYHSELNMSSLELGDSALYFCASSLLQSSYNEQFFGPGTRLTVL.

This chain links TRBV7-8 with TRBJ2-7; TRBD1 is a possible D gene (6 bases). With 2 bases removed from V and 7 bases from J, the gap between germline ends came to 21 bases. Germline assignment: CDR1 SGHVS and CDR2 FQNEAQ. The length of the CDR3 is 16 residues. The CDR3 sequence: CASSLKLAGAVKEQYF. CDR3 DNA: TGTGCCAGCAGCTTAAAATTGGCAGGGGCCGTGAAAGAGCAGTACTTC.

The chain joins TRBV5-6 to TRBJ2-3, with D perhaps matching TRBD1 (5 bases). With 5 bases removed from V and 4 bases from J, the gap between germline ends came to 14 bases. The CDR3 totals 14 residues. CDR1 is SGHDT and CDR2 is YYEEEE in the germline V gene. The CDR3 bases are TGTGCCAGCAGTCGCGCAGGGAACCCAGATACGCAGTATTTT. It yields the protein CASSRAGNPDTQYF.

The rearrangement links TRBV27 to TRBJ2-3, with D perhaps matching TRBD2 (7 bases). The CDR3 contains 19 residues. Germline V gives CDR1 MNHEY, CDR2 SMNVEV (reference sequence). The V and J ends lost 7 bases and 6 bases respectively, with 32 bases between them. The CDR3 region is CASKSRDGSGGFVFDTQYF. The CDR3 DNA reads TGTGCCAGCAAATCCAGGGACGGTTCGGGGGGCTTTGTGTTCGATACGCAGTATTTT.

CDR3 loop: CASSEDTGGGFYEQYF. The CDR3 DNA reads TGTGCCAGCAGTGAAGATACAGGGGGTGGTTTCTACGAGCAGTACTTC. The rearrangement uses TRBV2 and TRBJ2-7; 8 bases are a match to TRBD1. The V and J ends lost 1 base and 3 bases, in that order; junction bases with no gene match: 8. The CDR3 is 16 residues long. Germline V gene data show CDR1 as SNHLY and CDR2 as FYNNEI.